Shown below are 8 T cell receptor beta chains from a single sample sequenced in a study of blood T cell repertoires in COVID-19 (dated by TCRdb to about 2020). The method behind the library was the immunoSEQ multiplex PCR assay. TCRdb took this table from immuneACCESS and kept in-frame rearrangements with V and J called. Such tables lack part of the clones; where checked against another copy, unresolved V genes explain under half of the gap, and the rest is unexplained. For this sample there are approximately 160,000 clones; over 75% appear just once. Approximately 1.3% of the sample goes to the ten largest clones. The sample consisted of peripheral blood. Source of these receptors: a man in his 60s who had recovered from COVID-19.

The CDR3 protein is CASGSGTSGGQGETQYF. For the CDR3, the DNA is TGCGCCAGCGGATCGGGAACTAGCGGGGGGCAGGGAGAGACCCAGTACTTC. The gene calls are TRBV5-1 and TRBJ2-5; 12 positions match TRBD2. The germline gives CDR1 SGHRS, CDR2 YFSETQ. The V and J ends lost 7 bases and 4 bases, in that order; junction bases with no gene match: 14. CDR3 length equals 17 residues. The full variable domain, completed using reference TRBV5-1 and TRBJ2-5, is KAGVTQTPRYLIKTRGQQVTLSCSPISGHRSVSWYQQTPGQGLQFLFEYFSETQRNKGNFPGRFSGRQFSNSRSEMNVSTLELGDSALYLCASGSGTSGGQGETQYFGPGTRLLVL.

This clone has a handful of counts. J is TRBJ1-1 and V is TRBV3-1 (or the pseudogene TRBV3-2); no clear D. Germline CDR1 LGHDT, CDR2 YNNKEL (reference sequence). Between the trimmed V and J ends, which lost 0 bases and 11 bases, there was a span of 16 bases. The CDR3 sequence is 14 residues long. CDR3 nucleotide sequence: TGTGCCAGCAGCCAAGATTTGCAGGCAGTTAATGCTTTCTTT. This gives the protein CASSQDLQAVNAFF.

The chain carries TRBV3-1 (or the pseudogene TRBV3-2) and TRBJ1-6, with 8 positions matching TRBD1. Trimming took 5 bases from V and 10 from J; bases not matched to a gene: 7. The CDR3 is 14 residues long. Looked up from germline, CDR1 is LGHDT and CDR2 is YNNKEL (reference sequence). CDR3 residues: CASSTDRGVSPLHF. The CDR3 nucleotides are TGTGCCAGCAGCACCGACAGGGGAGTCTCACCCCTCCACTTT.

This chain uses TRBV5-1 with TRBJ2-1; 9 bases are shared with TRBD2. Germline trimming cut 3 bases from V and 7 bases from J; bases unmatched to any gene: 5. This CDR3 spans 14 amino acids. Per the germline V gene, CDR1 is SGHRS and CDR2 is YFSETQ. As DNA, the CDR3 is TGCGCCAGCAGCTCGGGACTAGCCGGGAATGAGCAGTTCTTC. Amino acid sequence: CASSSGLAGNEQFF.

The chain employs TRBV27 and TRBJ2-7, with TRBD1 matching over 9 bases. Germline CDR1 reads MNHEY; CDR2 reads SMNVEV (reference sequence). The trim removed 2 bases at V and 4 bases at J, leaving 9 bases unmatched. The CDR3 spans 16 residues. Written as DNA, the CDR3 is TGTGCCAGCAGTTTAGGGCGGACAGGGGACCTATACGAGCAGTACTTC. Its translation is CASSLGRTGDLYEQYF.

The chain links TRBV4-2 to TRBJ2-7, with TRBD2 matching over 9 bases. V lost 0 bases, J lost 4 bases, and 4 bases stayed unmatched. This CDR3 is built from 15 residues. Germline CDR1 reads LGHNA; CDR2 reads YNFKEQ. The CDR3 loop is CASSQDIAGEYEQYF. DNA for the CDR3: TGTGCCAGCAGCCAAGATATAGCGGGGGAGTACGAGCAGTACTTC.

The chain recombines TRBV3-1 (or the pseudogene TRBV3-2) with TRBJ1-1, with a possible D match to TRBD1 (5 bases). Per the germline V gene, CDR1 is LGHDT and CDR2 is YNNKEL (reference sequence). The CDR3 is 15 amino acids. V was trimmed by 4 bases and J by 5 bases, leaving 17 bases between them. The CDR3 loop reads CASSRSGVPGTEAFF. The CDR3 bases are TGTGCCAGCAGCCGTAGTGGGGTACCAGGGACTGAAGCTTTCTTT.

The V call is TRBV5-5, the J call TRBJ1-4; no firm D call. This CDR3 is built from 13 residues. Germline loops: CDR1 SGHKS, CDR2 YYEKEE (reference sequence). V lost 4 bases and J lost 0, with 4 bases in between. CDR3 residues: CASSPTTNEKLFF. The DNA for the CDR3 is TGTGCCAGCAGCCCAACAACTAATGAAAAACTGTTTTTT. Based on the CDR3 plus reference TRBV5-5 and TRBJ1-4, the full variable domain is DAGVTQSPTHLIKTRGQQVTLRCSPISGHKSVSWYQQVLGQGPQFIFQYYEKEERGRGNFPDRFSARQFPNYSSELNVNALLLGDSALYLCASSPTTNEKLFFGSGTQLSVL.